These 27 T cell receptor beta chains were sequenced from one sample in a study of blood T cell repertoires in COVID-19. TCRdb keeps only in-frame clones here, not all; method: immunoSEQ multiplex PCR. Altogether 360,000 or so clones are present, about 88% being singletons, with the ten largest covering approximately 3.1%. The sequenced material came from PBMCs or T cells enriched from blood (not recorded which). The receptors come from a woman aged 30 to 39 who had recovered from COVID-19.

The V gene is TRBV25-1, the J gene TRBJ2-6, with TRBD1 identical over 8 bases. CDR1 MGHDK and CDR2 SYGVNS come from the germline V gene. J lost 2 bases, V lost 4 bases, and 10 bases had no gene match. The CDR3 length is 18 residues. Written as DNA, the CDR3 is TGTGCCAGCAGTGGGTACCACAGGGGGACCGCTGGGGCCAACGTCCTGACTTTC. Its protein product is CASSGYHRGTAGANVLTF.

The chain couples TRBV5-1 to TRBJ1-2, with D unclear. This CDR3 is built from 15 residues. The germline CDR1 and CDR2 sequences are SGHRS and YFSETQ. V was cut by 0 bases and J by 10 bases, with 19 bases left in between. The CDR3, as DNA: TGCGCCAGCAGCTTGGATGTAGGCGGTGGGTTTACCTACACCTTC. The encoded protein is CASSLDVGGGFTYTF.

The chain employs TRBV28 and TRBJ1-2; 9 bases map to TRBD1. The CDR3 is 15 amino acids. The V gene's germline CDR1 is MDHEN and CDR2 SYDVKM. Trimming removed 3 bases from V and 4 bases from J; junction bases left unmatched: 6. The CDR3 DNA is TGTGCCAGCAGTTTTACCGGGACAGGGCTCTATGGCTACACCTTC. Encoded protein: CASSFTGTGLYGYTF.

The V and J genes are TRBV30 and TRBJ1-2; D gene uncertain. The V end lost 2 bases, the J end lost 0 bases, and 4 bases lay between the germline ends. The CDR3 is made up of 12 amino acids. Germline V CDR1 and CDR2: GTSNPN, SVGIG (reference sequence). The CDR3 DNA reads TGTGCCTGGAGTTTAGCTAACTATGGCTACACCTTC. Protein product: CAWSLANYGYTF.

Here the CDR3 reads CASSEVGQGKRETQYF. As DNA, the CDR3 is TGTGCCAGCAGTGAGGTAGGACAGGGAAAACGAGAGACCCAGTACTTC. This chain uses TRBV25-1 with TRBJ2-5, with 8 bases aligning to TRBD1. Germline V gene lookup returns CDR1 MGHDK and CDR2 SYGVNS. CDR3 length equals 16 residues. V lost 3 bases, J lost 4 bases, and 10 bases stayed unmatched.

This clone has only a few counts. This chain links TRBV6-5 with TRBJ1-6, with D possibly matching TRBD1 (6 bases). In germline, CDR1 is MNHEY, CDR2 SVGAGI. The CDR3 sequence is 14 residues long. The V gene lost 7 bases and the J gene lost 14 bases, with 21 bases spanning the gap. The CDR3 DNA follows: TGTGCCAGCAAGCCAGGGGCGGGGGGCCTTGCCCTCCACTTT. Its protein is CASKPGAGGLALHF.

The rearrangement uses TRBV6-1 and TRBJ2-1, with 12 bases identical to TRBD2. Germline V gene data show CDR1 as MNHNS and CDR2 as SASEGT. Trimming removed 3 bases from V and 8 bases from J; junction bases left unmatched: 5. This CDR3 spans 15 amino acids. The CDR3 region is CASSEGLAGVYEQFF. The CDR3 DNA reads TGTGCCAGCAGTGAGGGACTAGCGGGTGTATATGAGCAGTTCTTC.

In DNA form, the CDR3 reads TGCAGCGTTGACCGGCAGGACACTGAAGCTTTCTTT. Translated: CSVDRQDTEAFF. The chain recombines TRBV29-1 with TRBJ1-1; D remains unclear. The V end lost 3 bases, the J end lost 3 bases, and 8 bases lay between the germline ends. CDR3 length equals 12 residues. The germline CDR1 and CDR2 sequences are SQVTM and ANQGSEA.

The V call is TRBV9, the J call TRBJ2-6, with a weak D call TRBD1 (6 bases). This CDR3 region has 15 residues. V was clipped by 4 bases and J by 2 bases, with 10 bases between them. Germline CDR1 is SGDLS and CDR2 is YYNGEE. The CDR3 nucleotides are TGTGCCAGCAGCCCCCACAGGGCTGGGGCCAACGTCCTGACTTTC. Translation gives CASSPHRAGANVLTF.

This chain joins TRBV3-1 (or the pseudogene TRBV3-2) and TRBJ2-1; 9 positions match TRBD2. After removal of 1 base from V and 3 bases from J, the junction contained 1 base not matched to a gene. Germline assignment: CDR1 LGHDT and CDR2 YNNKEL (reference sequence). This CDR3 comprises 15 residues. The CDR3 sequence: CASSQASGVYNEQFF. The CDR3 DNA reads as TGTGCCAGCAGCCAAGCTAGCGGGGTCTACAATGAGCAGTTCTTC.

This clone occurred once. The chain uses TRBV10-1 and TRBJ2-3; 7 bases are a match to TRBD1. The germline V gene has CDR1 WNHNN and CDR2 SYGVQD (reference sequence). The CDR3 loop spans 14 amino acids. V lost 0 bases to trimming and J lost 7 bases; unmatched junction nucleotides: 4. CDR3 sequence reads: CASSESTGMNTQYF. The CDR3, as DNA: TGCGCCAGCAGTGAGTCGACAGGGATGAATACGCAGTATTTT.

The CDR3 sequence: CASTGERNTEAFF. The CDR3 DNA reads TGTGCCAGTACAGGGGAGAGAAACACTGAAGCTTTCTTT. The chain employs TRBV2 and TRBJ1-1; 7 bases fit TRBD1. After removal of 9 bases from V and 2 bases from J, the junction contained 6 bases not matched to a gene. CDR3 length equals 13 residues. Germline V gives CDR1 SNHLY, CDR2 FYNNEI.

The chain has TRBV6-1 and TRBJ1-4; D is possibly TRBD1 (6 bases). The CDR3 is 16 residues long. Germline V lookup: CDR1 MNHNS, CDR2 SASEGT. Trimming removed 3 bases at V and 0 bases at J, with 11 bases between. The CDR3 DNA reads as TGTGCCAGCAGTGATTTAAGGGGGACAACTAATGAAAAACTGTTTTTT. It codes for CASSDLRGTTNEKLFF.

This clone was counted only a few times. The chain couples TRBV5-1 to TRBJ2-7, with TRBD1 matching over 10 bases. Germline loops: CDR1 SGHRS, CDR2 YFSETQ. V lost 3 bases to trimming and J lost 6 bases; unmatched junction nucleotides: 18. The CDR3 covers 18 residues. In DNA form, the CDR3 reads TGCGCCAGCAGCTCCCATCCCCAGACCGGGACAGGGGTTTCCGAGCAGTACTTC. This sequence encodes CASSSHPQTGTGVSEQYF. Supplemented by reference TRBV5-1 and TRBJ2-7, the full variable domain reads KAGVTQTPRYLIKTRGQQVTLSCSPISGHRSVSWYQQTPGQGLQFLFEYFSETQRNKGNFPGRFSGRQFSNSRSEMNVSTLELGDSALYLCASSSHPQTGTGVSEQYFGPGTRLTVT.

This chain connects TRBV9 to TRBJ1-1; no reliable D call. Germline V gene data show CDR1 as SGDLS and CDR2 as YYNGEE. V was trimmed by 4 bases and J by 3 bases, leaving 10 bases between them. The CDR3 loop spans 13 amino acids. CDR3 nucleotides: TGTGCCAGCAGCTCCAACACCCACACTGAAGCTTTCTTT. It yields the protein CASSSNTHTEAFF.

This clone was picked up a small number of times. This chain connects TRBV2 to TRBJ1-2; TRBD1 might be the D (6 bases). This CDR3 comprises 15 residues. Trimming removed 1 base at V and 4 bases at J, with 13 bases between. CDR1 and CDR2 from the germline V gene are SNHLY and FYNNEI. The CDR3 sequence is CASSEESRGPYGYTF. In DNA, the CDR3 is TGTGCCAGCAGTGAAGAGTCCAGGGGACCCTATGGCTACACCTTC.

This clone was detected once. This chain uses TRBV12-3 or TRBV12-4 with TRBJ1-4; maybe TRBD1 (5 bases). The CDR3 runs 13 residues. The V and J ends lost 6 bases and 8 bases respectively, with 13 bases between them. The CDR3 is CASSAAGREKLFF. The CDR3 DNA reads TGTGCCAGCAGCGCCGCAGGGCGGGAAAAACTGTTTTTT.

V gene TRBV6-1 combines with J gene TRBJ2-7; 7 nucleotides align to TRBD1. Germline assignment: CDR1 MNHNS and CDR2 SASEGT. V shed 5 bases and J 0 bases; nucleotides not matched to a gene: 7. There are 15 residues in the CDR3. The CDR3 nucleotides are TGTGCCAGCAGTCCGGAAAACAGGGGCTCCTACGAGCAGTACTTC. Translation gives CASSPENRGSYEQYF.

This chain joins TRBV2 and TRBJ1-2, with D possibly matching TRBD1 (5 bases). The V end lost 6 bases, the J end lost 6 bases, and 14 bases lay between the germline ends. The CDR3 has 13 amino acids. Germline V lookup: CDR1 SNHLY, CDR2 FYNNEI. The CDR3 nucleotides are TGTGCCAGCAGCCCGAAACAGGTCGATGGCTACACCTTC. It yields the protein CASSPKQVDGYTF.

This clone was detected once. The chain is built from TRBV5-1 and TRBJ1-1; D remains ambiguous. This CDR3 has 16 amino acids. Germline V CDR1 and CDR2: SGHRS, YFSETQ. V gave up 5 bases and J gave up 2 bases, with 19 bases separating them. The CDR3 protein is CASSGGSEAGNTEAFF. The CDR3 DNA reads TGCGCCAGCAGTGGCGGCTCCGAGGCCGGCAACACTGAAGCTTTCTTT. Full variable domain (remainder filled in from reference TRBV5-1 and TRBJ1-1): KAGVTQTPRYLIKTRGQQVTLSCSPISGHRSVSWYQQTPGQGLQFLFEYFSETQRNKGNFPGRFSGRQFSNSRSEMNVSTLELGDSALYLCASSGGSEAGNTEAFFGQGTRLTVV.

This chain connects TRBV3-1 (or the pseudogene TRBV3-2) to TRBJ1-1; D ambiguous. This CDR3 spans 15 amino acids. The germline V gene encodes CDR1 LGHDT and CDR2 YNNKEL (reference sequence). The V end lost 5 bases, the J end lost 0 bases, and 13 bases lay between the germline ends. CDR3 bases: TGTGCCAGCAGCGTTGACCCGGGAATGAACACTGAAGCTTTCTTT. Translating it yields CASSVDPGMNTEAFF.

This clone was found once. This chain uses TRBV2 with TRBJ1-1; D ambiguous. V lost 10 bases to trimming and J lost 5 bases, with 14 bases between them. Per the germline V gene, CDR1 is SNHLY and CDR2 is FYNNEI. This CDR3 spans 12 amino acids. The CDR3 reads CAIPMGPTEAFF. The DNA for the CDR3 is TGTGCCATCCCGATGGGCCCGACTGAAGCTTTCTTT.

The J gene is TRBJ2-1, the V gene TRBV30; 8 bases line up with TRBD2. V trimming: 0 bases; J trimming: 5 bases; junction bases outside the gene matches: 6. CDR3 length equals 15 residues. Germline V gene data show CDR1 as GTSNPN and CDR2 as SVGIG (reference sequence). The CDR3 protein is CAWSVRGGPNNEQFF. CDR3 sequence (DNA): TGTGCCTGGAGTGTACGCGGGGGGCCGAACAATGAGCAGTTCTTC.

This rearrangement joins TRBV3-1 (or the pseudogene TRBV3-2) to TRBJ1-5; no clear D. V lost 5 bases and J lost 9, with 23 bases in between. The CDR3 covers 16 residues. Germline CDR1 and CDR2: LGHDT and YNNKEL (reference sequence). CDR3 DNA sequence: TGTGCCAGCAGCAGCACCTGGACGGGCGCGGGTGGGCCCCAGCATTTT. Amino acid sequence: CASSSTWTGAGGPQHF.

This chain links TRBV11-2 with TRBJ2-5, with D possibly matching TRBD1 (6 bases). CDR1 and CDR2 from the germline V gene are SGHAT and FQNNGV. V lost 2 bases and J 2 bases, leaving 15 bases between the germline ends. CDR3 length equals 16 residues. CDR3: CASSLMGAGAQETQYF. The CDR3 DNA follows: TGTGCCAGCAGCTTAATGGGGGCCGGTGCGCAAGAGACCCAGTACTTC.

The CDR3 spells CASSDPLGLFF. The CDR3 DNA reads as TGTGCCAGCAGCGACCCTCTAGGACTGTTTTTT. The chain has TRBV3-1 (or the pseudogene TRBV3-2) and TRBJ1-4; D not resolved. CDR1 is LGHDT and CDR2 is YNNKEL in the germline V gene (reference sequence). V gave up 5 bases and J gave up 13 bases, with 11 bases separating them. The CDR3 sequence is 11 residues long.

This chain connects TRBV7-3 to TRBJ2-5; D not certain. The ends were cut back, 2 bases at V and 4 bases at J, with 17 bases in the middle. In germline, CDR1 is SGHTA, CDR2 FQGTGA. This CDR3 comprises 16 residues. CDR3 bases: TGTGCCAGCAGCTTATCAGGCAGGAACTTAGGAGAGACCCAGTACTTC. The encoded protein is CASSLSGRNLGETQYF.